This T cell receptor (beta chain) was captured by sequencing in a study of OX40 agonist ivuxolimab in advanced cancers. Study summary: Those enrolled were 80% to 85% male, with a mean age of about 66 years and ages from about 20 to 90.

There are 14 residues in the CDR3. Germline V gene sequence: CDR1 SGHKS, CDR2 YYEKEE (reference sequence). V lost 3 bases, J lost 4 bases, and 11 bases lay in between. The data were produced by immunoSEQ multiplex PCR, yet TCRdb's version contains in-frame clones alone and is incomplete. This table has tens of thousands of clones, 92% appearing once. Blood sampling took place at baseline, cycle 4 day 1, and cycle 7 day 1. This TCR came from an adult with an advanced solid tumor such as melanoma, head and neck, liver or kidney cancer. The material sequenced was CD4+ or CD8+ T cells sorted from blood, taken in a trial of the OX40 agonist ivuxolimab. This sequence joins TRBV5-5 and TRBJ1-5, with D unresolved. The CDR3 DNA reads TGTGCCAGCAGCTGGGATTTGGGGAATCAGCCCCAGCATTTT. Amino acid sequence: CASSWDLGNQPQHF.